The rows below give T cell receptor beta chains drawn from one sample of a study of shared clonotypes between healthy human individuals. TCRdb keeps only in-frame clones here, not all; method: immunoSEQ multiplex PCR. The table includes around 2,000,000 clones, 85% to 95% detected once. Sequenced sample: naive CD8+ T cells sorted from blood. These receptors were collected from a man between 18 and 35 years old in good health. Each CDR3 is given with its conserved first and last residue. The order of the fields is V gene, J gene, D gene, clone size, CDR3 protein, CDR3 DNA. The D gene is left open where the match is weak. Expanded clones get a size class; other rows say once, few or many, or leave the size out.

v_gene: TRBV5-1; j_gene: TRBJ1-1; d_gene: .; abundance: .; CDR3aa: CASSSEPVPNTEAFF; CDR3nt: TGCGCCAGCAGCTCAGAGCCAGTCCCGAACACTGAAGCTTTCTTT
v_gene: TRBV29-1; j_gene: TRBJ2-5; d_gene: .; abundance: .; CDR3aa: CSVEDLAQISYETQYF; CDR3nt: TGCAGCGTTGAAGATCTGGCCCAAATAAGCTACGAGACCCAGTACTTC
v_gene: TRBV4-1; j_gene: TRBJ1-4; d_gene: .; abundance: .; CDR3aa: CASSQRTAPNEKLFF; CDR3nt: TGCGCCAGCAGCCAAAGGACAGCACCTAATGAAAAACTGTTTTTT
v_gene: TRBV27; j_gene: TRBJ2-7; d_gene: TRBD1; abundance: .; CDR3aa: CASSFSQGETSYEQYF; CDR3nt: TGTGCCAGCAGTTTCTCACAGGGGGAGACTTCCTACGAGCAGTACTTC
v_gene: TRBV10-2; j_gene: TRBJ2-7; d_gene: .; abundance: .; CDR3aa: CASSSAYEQYF; CDR3nt: TGCGCCAGCAGCAGTGCCTACGAGCAGTACTTC
v_gene: TRBV10-3; j_gene: TRBJ2-7; d_gene: TRBD2; abundance: once; CDR3aa: CAISGATGTSGSPYEQYF; CDR3nt: TGTGCCATCAGTGGCGCAACCGGGACTAGCGGGTCCCCCTACGAGCAGTACTTC
v_gene: TRBV5-4; j_gene: TRBJ1-5; d_gene: .; abundance: .; CDR3aa: CASSFGGAGQPQHF; CDR3nt: TGTGCCAGCAGCTTTGGTGGGGCGGGTCAGCCCCAGCATTTT
v_gene: TRBV4-3; j_gene: TRBJ1-1; d_gene: .; abundance: .; CDR3aa: CASSQVRGTEAFF; CDR3nt: TGCGCCAGCAGCCAAGTCAGGGGTACTGAAGCTTTCTTT
v_gene: TRBV4-1; j_gene: TRBJ2-7; d_gene: TRBD2; abundance: .; CDR3aa: CASSQEPSGAYEQYF; CDR3nt: TGCGCCAGCAGCCAAGAACCTAGCGGCGCCTACGAGCAGTACTTC
v_gene: TRBV4-1; j_gene: TRBJ1-1; d_gene: .; abundance: .; CDR3aa: CASSQEDPPNTEAFF; CDR3nt: TGCGCCAGCAGCCAAGAGGATCCCCCAAACACTGAAGCTTTCTTT
v_gene: TRBV5-1; j_gene: TRBJ2-1; d_gene: TRBD1; abundance: .; CDR3aa: CASSLLGQGWHEQFF; CDR3nt: TGCGCCAGCAGCTTGTTGGGACAGGGGTGGCATGAGCAGTTCTTC
v_gene: TRBV29-1; j_gene: TRBJ2-2; d_gene: TRBD1; abundance: .; CDR3aa: CSVQGVVAGELFF; CDR3nt: TGCAGCGTTCAGGGGGTGGTCGCCGGGGAGCTGTTTTTT
v_gene: TRBV29-1; j_gene: TRBJ1-1; d_gene: .; abundance: .; CDR3aa: CSVPGPLNTEAFF; CDR3nt: TGCAGCGTCCCCGGGCCGCTGAACACTGAAGCTTTCTTT
v_gene: TRBV30; j_gene: TRBJ2-3; d_gene: TRBD2; abundance: .; CDR3aa: CAWSLAGNTDTQYF; CDR3nt: TGTGCCTGGAGTTTAGCGGGGAACACAGATACGCAGTATTTT
v_gene: TRBV30; j_gene: TRBJ2-1; d_gene: .; abundance: .; CDR3aa: CAWSVQELNEQFF; CDR3nt: TGTGCCTGGAGTGTACAAGAATTGAATGAGCAGTTCTTC
v_gene: TRBV9; j_gene: TRBJ2-5; d_gene: TRBD2; abundance: .; CDR3aa: CASSSGLAEETQYF; CDR3nt: TGTGCCAGCAGCTCGGGACTAGCGGAGGAGACCCAGTACTTC
v_gene: TRBV4-1; j_gene: TRBJ2-7; d_gene: TRBD1; abundance: .; CDR3aa: CASSQDWTGGNEQYF; CDR3nt: TGCGCCAGCAGCCAAGATTGGACAGGGGGCAACGAGCAGTACTTC
v_gene: TRBV7-9; j_gene: TRBJ2-5; d_gene: .; abundance: .; CDR3aa: CASSPRPQETQYF; CDR3nt: TGTGCCAGCAGCCCCCGGCCGCAAGAGACCCAGTACTTC
v_gene: TRBV25-1; j_gene: TRBJ1-1; d_gene: .; abundance: .; CDR3aa: CASSELMNTEAFF; CDR3nt: TGTGCCAGCAGTGAATTGATGAACACTGAAGCTTTCTTT
v_gene: TRBV7-9; j_gene: TRBJ2-7; d_gene: .; abundance: .; CDR3aa: CASSPEGYEQYF; CDR3nt: TGTGCCAGCAGCCCGGAGGGGTACGAGCAGTACTTC
v_gene: TRBV4-3; j_gene: TRBJ1-2; d_gene: TRBD1; abundance: .; CDR3aa: CASSQETTGDGYTF; CDR3nt: TGCGCCAGCAGCCAAGAGACGACAGGGGATGGCTACACCTTC
v_gene: TRBV10-3; j_gene: TRBJ2-7; d_gene: TRBD1; abundance: .; CDR3aa: CAISITGASYEQYF; CDR3nt: TGTGCCATCAGTATCACAGGGGCATCCTACGAGCAGTACTTC
v_gene: TRBV6-6; j_gene: TRBJ2-7; d_gene: .; abundance: .; CDR3aa: CASSLGSEQYF; CDR3nt: TGTGCCAGCAGTCTGGGGTCCGAGCAGTACTTC
v_gene: TRBV5-5; j_gene: TRBJ1-6; d_gene: .; abundance: .; CDR3aa: CASSLVTEPVLTPLHF; CDR3nt: TGTGCCAGCAGCTTGGTCACAGAGCCCGTTTTAACACCCCTCCACTTT
v_gene: TRBV9; j_gene: TRBJ2-5; d_gene: TRBD2; abundance: .; CDR3aa: CASSVGGTTEETQYF; CDR3nt: TGTGCCAGCAGCGTAGGGGGGACTACCGAAGAGACCCAGTACTTC
v_gene: TRBV6-5; j_gene: TRBJ2-5; d_gene: .; abundance: .; CDR3aa: CASSYKGSQETQYF; CDR3nt: TGTGCCAGCAGTTACAAGGGCAGCCAAGAGACCCAGTACTTC
v_gene: TRBV6-1; j_gene: TRBJ1-2; d_gene: .; abundance: .; CDR3aa: CASRGWDNYGYTF; CDR3nt: TGTGCCAGCAGAGGGTGGGATAACTATGGCTACACCTTC
v_gene: TRBV29-1; j_gene: TRBJ2-5; d_gene: .; abundance: .; CDR3aa: CSVGTAEETQYF; CDR3nt: TGCAGCGTTGGGACGGCAGAAGAGACCCAGTACTTC
v_gene: TRBV7-7; j_gene: TRBJ2-5; d_gene: .; abundance: .; CDR3aa: CASSLAGVLQETQYF; CDR3nt: TGTGCTAGCAGCTTAGCCGGAGTCCTACAAGAGACCCAGTACTTC
v_gene: TRBV13; j_gene: TRBJ1-6; d_gene: .; abundance: .; CDR3aa: CASSWANSPLHF; CDR3nt: TGTGCCAGCAGCTGGGCTAATTCACCCCTCCACTTT
v_gene: TRBV4-1; j_gene: TRBJ1-4; d_gene: TRBD1; abundance: .; CDR3aa: CASSQVRDRDLNEKLFF; CDR3nt: TGCGCCAGCAGCCAAGTAAGAGACAGGGATCTTAATGAAAAACTGTTTTTT
v_gene: TRBV9; j_gene: TRBJ1-6; d_gene: .; abundance: .; CDR3aa: CASSVEGSPLHF; CDR3nt: TGTGCCAGCAGCGTAGAAGGTTCACCCCTCCACTTT
v_gene: TRBV5-6; j_gene: TRBJ1-6; d_gene: .; abundance: .; CDR3aa: CASSLDRKSSYNSPLHF; CDR3nt: TGTGCCAGCAGCCTAGACAGGAAGAGCTCCTATAATTCACCCCTCCACTTT
v_gene: TRBV4-2; j_gene: TRBJ2-5; d_gene: TRBD2; abundance: .; CDR3aa: CASSQDLQRGYQETQYF; CDR3nt: TGTGCCAGCAGCCAAGATCTACAGCGGGGGTACCAAGAGACCCAGTACTTC
v_gene: TRBV4-1; j_gene: TRBJ2-1; d_gene: .; abundance: .; CDR3aa: CASSQEEVEQFF; CDR3nt: TGCGCCAGCAGCCAAGAAGAGGTTGAGCAGTTCTTC
v_gene: TRBV5-1; j_gene: TRBJ1-4; d_gene: .; abundance: .; CDR3aa: CASSLGVLDEKLFF; CDR3nt: TGCGCCAGCAGCTTGGGGGTTTTGGATGAAAAACTGTTTTTT
v_gene: TRBV30; j_gene: TRBJ2-7; d_gene: .; abundance: .; CDR3aa: CAWSLGDEQYF; CDR3nt: TGTGCCTGGAGTCTGGGGGACGAGCAGTACTTC
v_gene: TRBV9; j_gene: TRBJ2-3; d_gene: .; abundance: .; CDR3aa: CASSVGEWDTQYF; CDR3nt: TGTGCCAGCAGCGTAGGCGAGTGGGATACGCAGTATTTT
v_gene: TRBV11-2; j_gene: TRBJ2-1; d_gene: .; abundance: .; CDR3aa: CASSLELGSSYNEQFF; CDR3nt: TGTGCCAGCAGCTTAGAACTGGGGAGCTCCTACAATGAGCAGTTCTTC
v_gene: TRBV9; j_gene: TRBJ2-7; d_gene: .; abundance: .; CDR3aa: CASSPGGAGEQYF; CDR3nt: TGTGCCAGCAGCCCCGGAGGGGCCGGGGAGCAGTACTTC
v_gene: TRBV19; j_gene: TRBJ1-5; d_gene: .; abundance: .; CDR3aa: CASSIRVWGNGQPQHF; CDR3nt: TGTGCCAGTAGTATTCGTGTATGGGGGAACGGTCAGCCCCAGCATTTT
v_gene: TRBV7-9; j_gene: TRBJ2-4; d_gene: .; abundance: .; CDR3aa: CASSLAWGDIQYF; CDR3nt: TGTGCCAGCAGCTTAGCTTGGGGGGACATTCAGTACTTC
v_gene: TRBV9; j_gene: TRBJ1-1; d_gene: .; abundance: .; CDR3aa: CASSPVGDTEAFF; CDR3nt: TGTGCCAGCAGCCCCGTAGGAGACACTGAAGCTTTCTTT
v_gene: TRBV5-1; j_gene: TRBJ2-1; d_gene: .; abundance: .; CDR3aa: CATTEGAYNEQFF; CDR3nt: TGCGCGACCACAGAGGGCGCCTACAATGAGCAGTTCTTC
v_gene: TRBV6-5; j_gene: TRBJ2-1; d_gene: TRBD2; abundance: .; CDR3aa: CASNPIAGYYNEQFF; CDR3nt: TGTGCCAGCAACCCGATAGCGGGGTACTACAATGAGCAGTTCTTC
v_gene: TRBV7-9; j_gene: TRBJ2-7; d_gene: TRBD2; abundance: .; CDR3aa: CASSPGTSGSQPSYEQYF; CDR3nt: TGTGCCAGCAGCCCCGGGACTAGCGGGAGTCAGCCCTCCTACGAGCAGTACTTC
v_gene: TRBV5-1; j_gene: TRBJ1-1; d_gene: .; abundance: .; CDR3aa: CASSLGMGGTEAFF; CDR3nt: TGCGCCAGCAGCTTGGGCATGGGGGGAACTGAAGCTTTCTTT
v_gene: TRBV11-2; j_gene: TRBJ2-6; d_gene: .; abundance: .; CDR3aa: CASSPGSTSGANVLTF; CDR3nt: TGTGCCAGCAGCCCAGGAAGCACGTCTGGGGCCAACGTCCTGACTTTC
v_gene: TRBV4-1; j_gene: TRBJ2-7; d_gene: .; abundance: .; CDR3aa: CASSLRQGTYEQYF; CDR3nt: TGCGCCAGCAGCCTCCGCCAGGGCACCTACGAGCAGTACTTC